This TCR beta chain was documented in a study of CD8+ T cells in alopecia areata. General observations from the study: Sharing of TCR sequences between patients (possibly for HLA-related reasons) was less clear than in mice.

As the sequencing template, cDNA was produced by extracting RNA and reverse transcribing it. Libraries were prepared by immunoSEQ multiplex PCR; TCRdb keeps only in-frame clonotypes and omits some of them. The profile shows 150,000 to 180,000 clones, about 50% of them singletons. This clone was picked up one time. The antigen is undetermined. This CDR3 is built from 13 residues. V gave up 0 bases and J gave up 10 bases, with 12 bases separating them. Per germline, CDR1 MGHDK and CDR2 SYGVNS. Researchers took lesional scalp punch biopsies and peripheral blood from people who were alopecia areata patients.

This chain connects TRBV25-1 to TRBJ1-2; D gene ambiguous. This sample comprised CD8+ T cells sorted from blood, obtained at week 0. This clonotype originated in a human donor with alopecia areata. As DNA, the CDR3 is TGTGCCAGCAGTGAATATAAAGCGGGAGACTACACCTTC. Translated, it gives CASSEYKAGDYTF.